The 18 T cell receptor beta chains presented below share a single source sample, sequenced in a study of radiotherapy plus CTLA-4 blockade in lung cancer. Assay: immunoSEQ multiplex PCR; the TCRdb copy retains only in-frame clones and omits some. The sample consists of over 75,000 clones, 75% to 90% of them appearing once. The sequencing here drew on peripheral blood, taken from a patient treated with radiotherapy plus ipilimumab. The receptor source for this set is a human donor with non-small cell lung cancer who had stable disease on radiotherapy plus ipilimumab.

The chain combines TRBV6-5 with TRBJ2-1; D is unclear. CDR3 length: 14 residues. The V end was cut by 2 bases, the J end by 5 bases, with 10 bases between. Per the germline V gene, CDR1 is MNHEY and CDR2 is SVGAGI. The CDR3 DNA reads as TGTGCCAGCAGTTACCTCCGGGCAGACAATGAGCAGTTCTTC. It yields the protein CASSYLRADNEQFF.

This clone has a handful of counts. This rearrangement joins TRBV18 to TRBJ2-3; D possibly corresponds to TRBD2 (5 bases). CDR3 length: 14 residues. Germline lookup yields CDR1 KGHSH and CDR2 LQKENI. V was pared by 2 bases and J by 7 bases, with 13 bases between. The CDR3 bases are TGTGCCAGCTCACCAGGTAGCGTCCTGAATACGCAGTATTTT. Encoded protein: CASSPGSVLNTQYF.

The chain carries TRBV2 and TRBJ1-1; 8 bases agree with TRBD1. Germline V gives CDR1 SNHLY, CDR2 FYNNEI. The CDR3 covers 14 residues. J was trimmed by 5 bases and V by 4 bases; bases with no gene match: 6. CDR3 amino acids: CASSGRGLGTEAFF. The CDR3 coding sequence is TGTGCCAGCAGTGGCAGGGGGCTTGGGACTGAAGCTTTCTTT.

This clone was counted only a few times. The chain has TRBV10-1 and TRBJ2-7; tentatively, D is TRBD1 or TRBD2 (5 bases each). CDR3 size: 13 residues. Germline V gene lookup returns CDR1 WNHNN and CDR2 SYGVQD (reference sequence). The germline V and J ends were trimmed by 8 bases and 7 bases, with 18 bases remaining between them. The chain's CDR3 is CASGRDPAGEQYF. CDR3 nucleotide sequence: TGCGCCAGCGGCCGGGACCCCGCTGGTGAGCAGTACTTC.

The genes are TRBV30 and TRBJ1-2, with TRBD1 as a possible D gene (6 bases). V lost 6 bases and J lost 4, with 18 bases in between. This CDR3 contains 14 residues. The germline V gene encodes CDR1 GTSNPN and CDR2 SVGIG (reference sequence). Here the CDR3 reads CACPGQGRAYGYTF. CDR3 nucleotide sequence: TGTGCCTGCCCAGGGCAGGGGAGGGCCTATGGCTACACCTTC. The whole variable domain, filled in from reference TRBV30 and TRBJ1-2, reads SQTIHQWPATLVQPVGSPLSLECTVEGTSNPNLYWYRQAAGRGLQLLFYSVGIGQISSEVPQNLSASRPQDRQFILSSKKLLLSDSGFYLCACPGQGRAYGYTFGSGTRLTVV.

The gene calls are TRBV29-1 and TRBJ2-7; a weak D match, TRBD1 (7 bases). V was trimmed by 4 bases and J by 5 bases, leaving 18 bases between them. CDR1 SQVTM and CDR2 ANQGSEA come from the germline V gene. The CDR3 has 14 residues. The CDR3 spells CSVGGGGAGNEQYF. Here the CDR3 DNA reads TGCAGCGTTGGAGGGGGCGGGGCAGGGAACGAGCAGTACTTC.

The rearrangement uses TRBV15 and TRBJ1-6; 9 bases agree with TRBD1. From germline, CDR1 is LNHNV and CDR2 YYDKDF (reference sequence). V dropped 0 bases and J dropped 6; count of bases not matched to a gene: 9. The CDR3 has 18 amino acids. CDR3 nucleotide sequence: TGTGCCACCAGCAGAGAACGACCGGGACAGGGAGCTAATTCACCCCTCCACTTT. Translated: CATSRERPGQGANSPLHF. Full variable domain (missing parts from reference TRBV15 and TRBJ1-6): DAMVIQNPRYQVTQFGKPVTLSCSQTLNHNVMYWYQQKSSQAPKLLFHYYDKDFNNEADTPDNFQSRRPNTSFCFLDIRSPGLGDTAMYLCATSRERPGQGANSPLHFGNGTRLTVT.

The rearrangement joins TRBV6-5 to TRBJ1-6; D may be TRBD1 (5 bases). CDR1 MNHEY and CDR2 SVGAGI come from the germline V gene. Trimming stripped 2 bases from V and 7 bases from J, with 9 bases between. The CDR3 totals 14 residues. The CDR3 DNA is TGTGCCAGCAGTTACGACAGACTCAATTCACCCCTCCACTTT. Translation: CASSYDRLNSPLHF.

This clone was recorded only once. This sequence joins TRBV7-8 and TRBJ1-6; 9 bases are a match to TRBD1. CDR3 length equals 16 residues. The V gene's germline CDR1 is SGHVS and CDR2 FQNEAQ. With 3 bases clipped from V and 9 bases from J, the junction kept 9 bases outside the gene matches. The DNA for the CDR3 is TGTGCCAGCAGCTTCTCCGGACAGGGGATTAGTTCACCCCTCCACTTT. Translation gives CASSFSGQGISSPLHF. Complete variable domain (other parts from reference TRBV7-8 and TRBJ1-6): GAGVSQSPRYKVAKRGQDVALRCDPISGHVSLFWYQQALGQGPEFLTYFQNEAQLDKSGLPSDRFFAERPEGSVSTLKIQRTQQEDSAVYLCASSFSGQGISSPLHFGNGTRLTVT.

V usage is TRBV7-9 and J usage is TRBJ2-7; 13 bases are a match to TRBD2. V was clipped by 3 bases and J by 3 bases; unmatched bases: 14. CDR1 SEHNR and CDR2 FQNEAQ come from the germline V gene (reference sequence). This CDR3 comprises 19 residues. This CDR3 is CASSLSRTSGRAGDYEQYF. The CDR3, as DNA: TGTGCCAGCAGCTTGTCCCGAACTAGCGGGAGGGCCGGCGACTACGAGCAGTACTTC.

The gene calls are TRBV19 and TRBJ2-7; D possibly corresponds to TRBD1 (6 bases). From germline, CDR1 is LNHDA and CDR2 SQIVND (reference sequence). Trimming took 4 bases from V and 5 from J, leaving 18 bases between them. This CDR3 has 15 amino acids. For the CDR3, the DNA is TGTGCCAGTAGTACTTCGGACAGCTCTGCCCACGAGCAGTACTTC. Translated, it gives CASSTSDSSAHEQYF. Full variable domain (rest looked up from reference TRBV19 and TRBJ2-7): DGGITQSPKYLFRKEGQNVTLSCEQNLNHDAMYWYRQDPGQGLRLIYYSQIVNDFQKGDIAEGYSVSREKKESFPLTVTSAQKNPTAFYLCASSTSDSSAHEQYFGPGTRLTVT.

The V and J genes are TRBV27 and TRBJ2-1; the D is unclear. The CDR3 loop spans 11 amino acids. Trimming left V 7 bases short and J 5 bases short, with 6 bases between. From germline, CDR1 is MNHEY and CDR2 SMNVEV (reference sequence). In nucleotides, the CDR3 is TGTGCCAGCACCCTCAACAATGAGCAGTTCTTC. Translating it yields CASTLNNEQFF.

CDR3 DNA: TGTGCCAGTAGCAAGGAGGGGGACTCCGGCTCTGGAAACACCATATATTTT. Its translation: CASSKEGDSGSGNTIYF. This chain uses TRBV19 with TRBJ1-3; a possible D gene is TRBD1 (6 bases). V gave up 6 bases and J gave up 0 bases, with 18 bases separating them. CDR3 length equals 17 residues. CDR1 and CDR2 (germline): LNHDA, SQIVND (reference sequence).

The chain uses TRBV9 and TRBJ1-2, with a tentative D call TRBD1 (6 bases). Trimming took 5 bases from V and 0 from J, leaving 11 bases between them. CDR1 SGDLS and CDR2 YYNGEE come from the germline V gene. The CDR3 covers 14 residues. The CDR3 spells CASSGRDTNYGYTF. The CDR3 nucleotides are TGTGCCAGCAGTGGTCGGGACACTAACTATGGCTACACCTTC.

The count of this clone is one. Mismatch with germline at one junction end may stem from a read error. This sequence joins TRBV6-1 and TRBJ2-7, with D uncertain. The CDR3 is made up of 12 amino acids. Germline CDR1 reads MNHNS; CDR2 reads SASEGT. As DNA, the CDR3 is TGTGCCAGCAGTGACGGTTACTCGGGTCCCTTCTTC. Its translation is CASSDGYSGPFF.

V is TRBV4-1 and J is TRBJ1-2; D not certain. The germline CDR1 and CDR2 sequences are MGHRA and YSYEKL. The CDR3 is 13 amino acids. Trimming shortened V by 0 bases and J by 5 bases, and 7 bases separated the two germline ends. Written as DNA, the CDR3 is TGCGCCAGCAGCCAAGAATATGGGTATGGCTACACCTTC. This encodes CASSQEYGYGYTF.

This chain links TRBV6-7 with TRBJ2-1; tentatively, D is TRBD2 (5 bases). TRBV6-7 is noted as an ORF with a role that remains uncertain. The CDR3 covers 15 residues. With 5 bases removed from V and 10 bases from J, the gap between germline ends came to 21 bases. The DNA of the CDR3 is TGTGCCAGCAGTAAGCCTCGAGGGCCTTCATGGGAGCAGTTCTTC. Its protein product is CASSKPRGPSWEQFF.

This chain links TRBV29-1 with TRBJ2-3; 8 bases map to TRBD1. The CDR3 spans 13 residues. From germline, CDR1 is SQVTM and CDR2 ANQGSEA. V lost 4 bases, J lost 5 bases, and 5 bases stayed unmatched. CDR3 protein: CSVAGGLRDTQYF. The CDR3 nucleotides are TGCAGCGTTGCAGGGGGCCTTAGAGATACGCAGTATTTT.